This is a list of T cell receptor beta chains from one sample in a study of blood T cell repertoires in COVID-19. Sequenced by immunoSEQ multiplex PCR; TCRdb stores in-frame clones only, minus some. The table records about 37,000 clones, 65% to 85% of them present only once. Material: peripheral blood. The receptors derive from a man in his 70s with COVID-19, enrolled during active disease. Each CDR3 is given with its conserved first and last residue. A D gene is named only where the DNA matches it firmly. Where a row states a size, it is once, few, many or the class of an expanded clone; other rows omit it.

V: TRBV27
D: .
J: TRBJ1-5
size: .
length: 14
DNA: TGTGCCAGCTCCCCGGGTGGTCTCAATCAGCCCCAGCATTTT
CDR3: CASSPGGLNQPQHF

V: TRBV7-2
D: .
J: TRBJ1-2
size: .
length: 14
DNA: TGTGCCAGCAGCTTAATGCCGGGGAACTATGGCTACACCTTC
CDR3: CASSLMPGNYGYTF

V: TRBV15
D: .
J: TRBJ1-1
size: .
length: 13
DNA: TGTGCCTCGTCGACTTATATGAACACTGAAGCTTTCTTT
CDR3: CASSTYMNTEAFF

V: TRBV28
D: .
J: TRBJ1-1
size: .
length: 11
DNA: TGTGCCAGCAGTTTTTATACTGAAGCTTTCTTT
CDR3: CASSFYTEAFF

V: TRBV27
D: .
J: TRBJ1-2
size: few
length: 11
DNA: TGTGCCAGCCCCGGGACTTATGGCTACACCTTC
CDR3: CASPGTYGYTF

V: TRBV21-1
D: .
J: TRBJ2-5
size: .
length: 12
DNA: TGTGCCAGCAGCCTAAGGGAGGAGACCCAGTACTTC
CDR3: CASSLREETQYF

V: TRBV10-3
D: TRBD1
J: TRBJ2-7
size: .
length: 13
DNA: TGTGCCATCAGAGACAGGGACCCCTACGAGCAGTACTTC
CDR3: CAIRDRDPYEQYF

V: TRBV10-3
D: .
J: TRBJ2-7
size: .
length: 11
DNA: TGTGCCATCAGACAAAACTACGAGCAGTACTTC
CDR3: CAIRQNYEQYF

V: TRBV10-3
D: TRBD2
J: TRBJ2-6
size: .
length: 18
DNA: TGTGCCATCAGTGGGGGACTAGCGGGATCGTCTGGGGCCAACGTCCTGACTTTC
CDR3: CAISGGLAGSSGANVLTF

V: TRBV7-3
D: TRBD1
J: TRBJ1-5
size: .
length: 18
DNA: TGTGCCAGCAGCCTGAACTGGGGACAGGGGGCCCCTTGGCAGCCCCAGCATTTT
CDR3: CASSLNWGQGAPWQPQHF

V: TRBV12-3/TRBV12-4
D: TRBD1
J: TRBJ1-3
size: .
length: 11
DNA: TGTGCCAGCAGTTTGAGACAGGGCAAGTATTTT
CDR3: CASSLRQGKYF

V: TRBV7-2
D: .
J: TRBJ1-1
size: once
length: 14
DNA: TGTGCCAGCAGCTTAATGAGGGTGAACACTGAAGCTTTCTTT
CDR3: CASSLMRVNTEAFF

V: TRBV27
D: .
J: TRBJ1-6
size: few
length: 15
DNA: TGTGCCAGCAGTTTAACGACAGGTGTGGGATCACCCCTCCACTTT
CDR3: CASSLTTGVGSPLHF

V: TRBV5-4
D: .
J: TRBJ2-6
size: once
length: 16
DNA: TGTGCCAGCAGCTTGACGCTAGACTCTGGGGCCAACGTCCTGACTTTC
CDR3: CASSLTLDSGANVLTF

V: TRBV9
D: .
J: TRBJ2-2
size: once
length: 15
DNA: TGTGCCAGCAGCGTAGATCAGGGGTCCCCCGGGGAGCTGTTTTTT
CDR3: CASSVDQGSPGELFF

V: TRBV6-6
D: TRBD1
J: TRBJ2-5
size: .
length: 14
DNA: TGTGCCAGCAGTTCCGGACAGGGCAAAGAGACCCAGTACTTC
CDR3: CASSSGQGKETQYF

V: TRBV29-1
D: .
J: TRBJ2-7
size: .
length: 13
DNA: TGCAGCGTAGAGACCCTAGGAGGCTACGAGCAGTACTTC
CDR3: CSVETLGGYEQYF

V: TRBV4-2
D: TRBD2
J: TRBJ2-7
size: .
length: 21
DNA: TGTGCCAGCAGCCAAGACAGGACCGGACTAGCGGGATCCTTGAGCTCCTACGAGCAGTACTTC
CDR3: CASSQDRTGLAGSLSSYEQYF

V: TRBV6-6
D: .
J: TRBJ1-1
size: .
length: 16
DNA: TGTGCCAGCATCGACCCGCCAGGGGCCCCGAACACTGAAGCTTTCTTT
CDR3: CASIDPPGAPNTEAFF

V: TRBV19
D: .
J: TRBJ2-1
size: .
length: 15
DNA: TGTGCCAGTGTACGCGGGACTTCCTCCTACAATGAGCAGTTCTTC
CDR3: CASVRGTSSYNEQFF

V: TRBV28
D: .
J: TRBJ1-2
size: .
length: 14
DNA: TGTGCCAGCAGTTTTGGTCGGGGTTCCTATGGCTACACCTTC
CDR3: CASSFGRGSYGYTF

V: TRBV6-5
D: TRBD1
J: TRBJ1-5
size: .
length: 14
DNA: TGTGCCAGCAGCTGGACAGGGGGTGATCAGCCCCAGCATTTT
CDR3: CASSWTGGDQPQHF

V: TRBV21-1
D: .
J: TRBJ1-2
size: .
length: 13
DNA: TGTGCCAGCAGCAAAGGGCCCAAGTATGGCTACACCTTC
CDR3: CASSKGPKYGYTF

V: TRBV5-4
D: .
J: TRBJ1-5
size: few
length: 13
DNA: TGTGCCAGCAGCTTGTCAGGGAATACCCCCCAGCATTTT
CDR3: CASSLSGNTPQHF

V: TRBV6-2/TRBV6-3
D: TRBD2
J: TRBJ2-7
size: .
length: 15
DNA: TGTGCCAGCAGCCGACTAGCGGACTTTACCTACGAGCAGTACTTC
CDR3: CASSRLADFTYEQYF

V: TRBV6-1
D: TRBD1
J: TRBJ1-5
size: .
length: 18
DNA: TGTGCCAGCAGTGACCCCCTCTTGAGGACAGGGGCCAATCAGCCCCAGCATTTT
CDR3: CASSDPLLRTGANQPQHF

V: TRBV5-1
D: TRBD1
J: TRBJ1-6
size: .
length: 18
DNA: TGCGCCAGCAGCTTGGTTCCAGGACAGGGGGCGGCGAATTCACCCCTCCACTTT
CDR3: CASSLVPGQGAANSPLHF

V: TRBV6-5
D: TRBD2
J: TRBJ2-1
size: .
length: 16
DNA: TGTGCCAGCAGTTCTCGGACTAGCGGGAACTACAATGAGCAGTTCTTC
CDR3: CASSSRTSGNYNEQFF

V: TRBV7-6
D: TRBD1
J: TRBJ1-1
size: .
length: 14
DNA: TGTGCCAGCAGCCCAGGACAGGGGTACACTGAAGCTTTCTTT
CDR3: CASSPGQGYTEAFF

V: TRBV4-3
D: TRBD2
J: TRBJ2-7
size: .
length: 18
DNA: TGCGCCAGCAGCCTGGGACAGGGCGGACTAGCGGGAACCCCAAAGCAGTACTTC
CDR3: CASSLGQGGLAGTPKQYF

V: TRBV10-1
D: .
J: TRBJ1-4
size: few
length: 16
DNA: TGCGCCAGCAGGTGGCAGGGTGATATCACTAATGAAAAACTGTTTTTT
CDR3: CASRWQGDITNEKLFF

V: TRBV29-1
D: .
J: TRBJ1-1
size: .
length: 16
DNA: TGCAGCGTTGGGGGCCTGATCCAAGGCGCCCACACTGAAGCTTTCTTT
CDR3: CSVGGLIQGAHTEAFF